Listed here are 17 T cell receptor beta chains from one sample, sequenced in a study of blood T cell repertoires in COVID-19. The repertoire was sequenced with immunoSEQ multiplex PCR; TCRdb's copy has only in-frame clones and lacks some. The sample records 140,000 to 150,000 clones, 84% being singletons. Sequenced sample: PBMCs or T cells enriched from blood (not recorded which). These receptors all stem from a woman aged 45 to 65 with acute COVID-19.

This clone was seen a handful of times. J is TRBJ2-2 and V is TRBV30; a possible D gene is TRBD2 (5 bases). CDR3 length equals 16 residues. The V gene's germline CDR1 is GTSNPN and CDR2 SVGIG (reference sequence). Trimming stripped 0 bases from V and 6 bases from J, with 17 bases between. CDR3 sequence (DNA): TGTGCCTGGAGTGTAAACCCTGATAGGGAGTCCGGGGAGCTGTTTTTT. As protein: CAWSVNPDRESGELFF.

This clone was seen just once. The chain carries TRBV19 and TRBJ2-2; 15 bases are a match to TRBD2. V shed 9 bases and J 6 bases; nucleotides not matched to a gene: 5. Germline V gives CDR1 LNHDA, CDR2 SQIVND (reference sequence). The length of the CDR3 is 15 residues. The CDR3 nucleotides read TGTGCCAGCAGGACTAGCGGGAGGGCCGCCGGGGAGCTGTTTTTT. Amino acids: CASRTSGRAAGELFF.

This chain connects TRBV14 to TRBJ1-2, with no clear D. V was shortened by 4 bases and J by 8 bases, with 14 bases between the two germline ends. The CDR3 is 13 residues long. Germline assignment: CDR1 SGHDN and CDR2 FVKESK. The CDR3 loop reads CASSLEEVNGYTF. The CDR3 coding sequence is TGTGCCAGCAGCCTTGAGGAGGTTAACGGCTACACCTTC.

CDR3 in DNA: TGTGCCAGCAGCTCGGGACTCCGACAGGGTGAGCAGTTCTTC. Translation: CASSSGLRQGEQFF. V and J are TRBV7-3 and TRBJ2-1, with D possibly matching TRBD1 (7 bases). CDR3 size: 14 residues. The ends were cut back, 4 bases at V and 9 bases at J, with 16 bases in the middle. CDR1 and CDR2 (germline): SGHTA, FQGTGA. Drawing the rest from reference TRBV7-3 and TRBJ2-1, the complete variable domain is GAGVSQTPSNKVTEKGKYVELRCDPISGHTALYWYRQSLGQGPEFLIYFQGTGAADDSGLPNDRFFAVRPEGSVSTLKIQRTERGDSAVYLCASSSGLRQGEQFFGPGTRLTVL.

The rearrangement links TRBV11-2 to TRBJ1-4; D is possibly TRBD1 (6 bases). With 5 bases removed from V and 6 bases from J, the gap between germline ends came to 13 bases. The length of the CDR3 is 14 residues. Germline assignment: CDR1 SGHAT and CDR2 FQNNGV. The DNA of the CDR3 is TGTGCCAGCAGCCCGCAGGGGCGGGATGAAAAACTGTTTTTT. It translates to CASSPQGRDEKLFF.

The chain is built from TRBV10-2 and TRBJ2-5; 9 nucleotides match TRBD1. The CDR3 extends over 17 amino acids. Per germline, CDR1 WSHSY and CDR2 SAAADI. V dropped 4 bases and J dropped 1; count of bases not matched to a gene: 10. CDR3 amino acids: CASSVYSGTGFQETQYF. For the CDR3, the DNA is TGCGCCAGCAGTGTGTACTCCGGGACAGGGTTCCAAGAGACCCAGTACTTC.

There are a few counts of this clone. This chain links TRBV19 with TRBJ1-5, with a possible D match to TRBD1 (5 bases). Germline assignment: CDR1 LNHDA and CDR2 SQIVND (reference sequence). This CDR3 has 16 amino acids. Trimming pared 3 bases from V and 2 bases from J, leaving 14 bases between. CDR3 loop: CASSISPGLGNQPQHF. The CDR3 coding sequence is TGTGCCAGTAGTATTTCTCCAGGGTTGGGCAATCAGCCCCAGCATTTT.

This clone was detected once. The gene calls are TRBV2 and TRBJ2-7; 7 positions match TRBD2. Germline V lookup: CDR1 SNHLY, CDR2 FYNNEI. The junction had 4 bases not matched to a gene; V was cut back by 4 bases and J by 1 base. The CDR3 spans 14 residues. The CDR3 is CASSGAGTSYEQYF. As DNA, the CDR3 is TGTGCCAGCAGTGGAGCGGGGACTTCCTACGAGCAGTACTTC. Full variable domain (outside the CDR3, taken from reference TRBV2 and TRBJ2-7): EPEVTQTPSHQVTQMGQEVILRCVPISNHLYFYWYRQILGQKVEFLVSFYNNEISEKSEIFDDQFSVERPDGSNFTLKIRSTKLEDSAMYFCASSGAGTSYEQYFGPGTRLTVT.

The chain has TRBV27 and TRBJ2-4, with D tentatively TRBD1 (5 bases). Looked up from germline, CDR1 is MNHEY and CDR2 is SMNVEV (reference sequence). V was cut by 8 bases and J by 14 bases, with 31 bases left in between. The CDR3 sequence is 16 residues long. CDR3: CASGSPARSQQVIEYF. CDR3 nucleotides: TGTGCCAGCGGATCACCAGCGCGTTCCCAACAGGTAATTGAGTACTTC.

This sequence joins TRBV6-1 and TRBJ2-3, with D possibly matching TRBD2 (6 bases). The germline V gene encodes CDR1 MNHNS and CDR2 SASEGT. V lost 2 bases, J lost 0 bases, and 9 bases lay in between. The CDR3 has 15 amino acids. The CDR3 DNA follows: TGTGCCAGCAGTGAATGGCGGGGAAGCACAGATACGCAGTATTTT. Its translation is CASSEWRGSTDTQYF.

The chain recombines TRBV12-3 or TRBV12-4 with TRBJ1-6; weak D call: TRBD1 (6 bases). This CDR3 region has 13 residues. Trimming pared 5 bases from V and 8 bases from J, leaving 10 bases between. The CDR3: CASSQGSYSPLHF. The CDR3 nucleotides are TGTGCCAGCAGTCAGGGGTCTTATTCACCCCTCCACTTT.

V gene TRBV19 combines with J gene TRBJ1-5; 9 positions match TRBD1. Germline trimming cut 7 bases from V and 3 bases from J; bases unmatched to any gene: 7. The germline V gene encodes CDR1 LNHDA and CDR2 SQIVND (reference sequence). The CDR3 contains 15 residues. This chain's CDR3 is CASIADRGHNQPQHF. For the CDR3, the DNA is TGTGCCAGTATCGCGGACAGGGGCCACAATCAGCCCCAGCATTTT.

The V and J genes are TRBV4-1 and TRBJ2-2; 9 bases are shared with TRBD2. The CDR3 length is 16 residues. The V gene end was trimmed by 3 bases and the J gene end by 3 bases; junction bases not matched to a gene: 5. CDR1 MGHRA and CDR2 YSYEKL come from the germline V gene. The DNA of the CDR3 is TGCGCCAGCAGCCAGGTAGCGGGAGAAGACACCGGGGAGCTGTTTTTT. Amino acids: CASSQVAGEDTGELFF.

V usage is TRBV5-1 and J usage is TRBJ2-7; 7 bases line up with TRBD1. The germline gives CDR1 SGHRS, CDR2 YFSETQ. V lost 4 bases to trimming and J lost 2 bases; unmatched junction nucleotides: 6. The length of the CDR3 is 14 residues. Written as DNA, the CDR3 is TGCGCCAGCAGCACCCGGACAGGAACCTACGAGCAGTACTTC. Its protein product is CASSTRTGTYEQYF.

This clone was observed a handful of times. The V call is TRBV19, the J call TRBJ2-1; 7 bases align to TRBD1. Germline-derived CDR1 and CDR2 are LNHDA and SQIVND (reference sequence). V shed 7 bases, J shed 4 bases, and the junction held 7 bases outside the gene matches. The CDR3 is 14 amino acids. The CDR3 loop is CASTAGRGYNEQFF. The CDR3 DNA is TGTGCCAGTACGGCGGGCAGGGGGTACAATGAGCAGTTCTTC.

This rearrangement joins TRBV27 to TRBJ2-3; 14 bases agree with TRBD2. CDR1 and CDR2 (germline): MNHEY, SMNVEV (reference sequence). The CDR3 extends over 15 amino acids. After removal of 5 bases from V and 6 bases from J, the junction contained 4 bases not matched to a gene. The CDR3 DNA is TGTGCCAGCAGTGGGACTAGCGGGGGTATGGATACGCAGTATTTT. Residues: CASSGTSGGMDTQYF.

This rearrangement joins TRBV2 to TRBJ2-5, with 9 bases matching TRBD1. This CDR3 is 15 amino acids long. J lost 5 bases, V lost 0 bases, and 4 bases had no gene match. From germline, CDR1 is SNHLY and CDR2 FYNNEI. The CDR3 sequence is CASSEAGTGSETQYF. Written as DNA, the CDR3 is TGTGCCAGCAGTGAAGCCGGGACAGGGTCGGAGACCCAGTACTTC.